The 4 T cell receptor beta chains below come from one sample, sequenced in a study of long-term antiretroviral therapy in people with HIV. They ran version v3.0 of the immunoSEQ assay at survey level. Sequencing used immunoSEQ multiplex PCR; TCRdb keeps in-frame clones, though not all of them. The repertoire holds under 25,000 clones, with about 74% as singletons. The source was unsorted PBMCs, collected 0.5 years before starting antiretroviral therapy. These receptors were taken from a man between 18 and 35 years old with HIV.

The V gene is TRBV5-5, the J gene TRBJ2-1; tentative D call: TRBD2 (6 bases). The V end was cut by 4 bases, the J end by 0 bases, with 17 bases between. Germline V gene lookup returns CDR1 SGHKS and CDR2 YYEKEE (reference sequence). The CDR3 consists of 17 residues. In DNA form, the CDR3 reads TGTGCCAGCAGCCCGTGGGGGGACGCAAGCTCCTACAATGAGCAGTTCTTC. Its translation is CASSPWGDASSYNEQFF. Using reference TRBV5-5 and TRBJ2-1 for the parts outside the CDR3, the full variable domain is DAGVTQSPTHLIKTRGQQVTLRCSPISGHKSVSWYQQVLGQGPQFIFQYYEKEERGRGNFPDRFSARQFPNYSSELNVNALLLGDSALYLCASSPWGDASSYNEQFFGPGTRLTVL.

The J gene is TRBJ1-2, the V gene TRBV15, with a weak D call TRBD1 (5 bases). CDR3 length equals 14 residues. Trimming cost V 0 bases and J 6 bases, with 11 bases left between them. CDR1 LNHNV and CDR2 YYDKDF come from the germline V gene (reference sequence). The CDR3 DNA reads TGTGCCACCAGCAGAGATCAGGGTTTGGATGGCTACACCTTC. Amino acids: CATSRDQGLDGYTF.

The chain is built from TRBV7-8 and TRBJ2-4; no clear D. The CDR3 sequence is 11 residues long. Germline CDR1 reads SGHVS; CDR2 reads FQNEAQ. Trimming took 10 bases from V and 8 from J, leaving 12 bases between them. CDR3 sequence: CATEQLDIQYF. In nucleotides, the CDR3 is TGTGCCACCGAACAGTTGGACATTCAGTACTTC. Combining the CDR3 with reference TRBV7-8 and TRBJ2-4 gives the whole variable domain GAGVSQSPRYKVAKRGQDVALRCDPISGHVSLFWYQQALGQGPEFLTYFQNEAQLDKSGLPSDRFFAERPEGSVSTLKIQRTQQEDSAVYLCATEQLDIQYFGAGTRLSVL.

The V gene is TRBV25-1, the J gene TRBJ2-7; 7 bases fit TRBD1. Germline values: CDR1 MGHDK, CDR2 SYGVNS. The J segment lost 9 bases and the V segment lost 1 base, leaving 9 bases of the junction unmatched. This CDR3 spans 14 amino acids. This CDR3 reads CASSEFGQAEGQYF. CDR3 sequence (DNA): TGTGCCAGCAGTGAATTCGGACAGGCCGAAGGGCAGTACTTC.